The 30 T cell receptor beta chains listed next were all sequenced from one sample in a study of CD8 T cells in Susac syndrome. cDNA came from approximately 0.5 to 1 ug RNA primed by random hexamers. TCRdb redid the calling of the immunoSEQ multiplex PCR reads with MiXCR, one entry per CDR3 protein. Found here are about 180,000 distinct CDR3 sequences, over 85% of them singletons; the top ten hold roughly 0.1%. The specimen sequenced was CD4+ T cells from PBMCs. The source of these receptors is a human donor with multiple sclerosis.

This rearrangement joins TRBV7-2 to TRBJ2-7; D unresolved. This CDR3 spans 14 amino acids. Germline CDR1 is SGHTA and CDR2 is FQGNSA. Trimming stripped 5 bases from V and 2 bases from J, with 13 bases between. CDR3 loop: CASSPEHGPYEQYF. The CDR3 DNA reads as TGTGCCAGCAGCCCCGAGCACGGCCCCTACGAGCAGTACTTC.

The V call is TRBV7-9, the J call TRBJ2-7; 10 positions match TRBD1. V shed 3 bases, J shed 1 base, and the junction held 3 bases outside the gene matches. This CDR3 region has 15 residues. Germline loops: CDR1 SEHNR, CDR2 FQNEAQ (reference sequence). This CDR3 is CASSLTGGRSYEQYF. The CDR3 DNA reads TGTGCCAGCAGCTTGACAGGGGGCAGGTCCTACGAGCAGTACTTC.

The rearrangement uses TRBV6-1 and TRBJ1-4; the match to TRBD1 covers 9 bases. The germline V gene encodes CDR1 MNHNS and CDR2 SASEGT. V lost 6 bases, J lost 8 bases, and 7 bases stayed unmatched. CDR3 length: 14 residues. CDR3 amino acids: CASSPGTGREKLFF. In DNA form, the CDR3 reads TGTGCCAGCAGCCCCGGGACAGGGAGAGAAAAACTGTTTTTT.

This clonotype was seen only a few times. The chain uses TRBV6-1 and TRBJ2-7; TRBD2 aligns across 10 bases. Looked up from germline, CDR1 is MNHNS and CDR2 is SASEGT. V lost 8 bases to trimming and J lost 4 bases; unmatched junction nucleotides: 5. This CDR3 has 13 residues. The DNA of the CDR3 is TGTGCCAGCCGGCTAGCGGGAGATTACGAGCAGTACTTC. This gives the protein CASRLAGDYEQYF.

The V call is TRBV30, the J call TRBJ2-7; a possible D gene is TRBD2 (6 bases). V was cut by 1 base and J by 7 bases, with 14 bases left in between. The germline V gene encodes CDR1 GTSNPN and CDR2 SVGIG (reference sequence). CDR3 length equals 13 residues. The CDR3 bases are TGTGCCTGGAGTGGGGCACGAGGGAGGGAGCAGTACTTC. Translating it yields CAWSGARGREQYF.

J is TRBJ2-2 and V is TRBV5-6; D uncertain. Germline V gene data show CDR1 as SGHDT and CDR2 as YYEEEE. Deletions cut 0 bases from V and 6 bases from J, with 9 bases between. The CDR3 runs to 14 residues. CDR3 DNA sequence: TGTGCCAGCAGCTTGGGGCGAGGATCCGGGGAGCTGTTTTTT. It specifies CASSLGRGSGELFF.

The chain couples TRBV7-9 to TRBJ2-5, with a weak D call TRBD2 (6 bases). The V end was cut by 1 base, the J end by 6 bases, with 21 bases between. The CDR3 consists of 17 residues. Germline CDR1 SEHNR, CDR2 FQNEAQ (reference sequence). The chain's CDR3 is CASSLGTGGARLQTQYF. CDR3 DNA: TGTGCCAGCAGCTTAGGAACCGGCGGGGCTCGTTTACAGACCCAGTACTTC.

The V gene is TRBV10-2, the J gene TRBJ1-1, with a possible D match to TRBD1 (5 bases). The CDR3 loop spans 14 amino acids. The V gene lost 3 bases and the J gene lost 5 bases, with 13 bases spanning the gap. Germline V lookup: CDR1 WSHSY, CDR2 SAAADI. DNA for the CDR3: TGCGCCAGCAGTGATGGAGGGGCTAATACTGAAGCTTTCTTT. Translated: CASSDGGANTEAFF.

The chain links TRBV29-1 to TRBJ2-7; 10 positions match TRBD1. V shed 4 bases and J 5 bases; nucleotides not matched to a gene: 14. Per germline, CDR1 SQVTM and CDR2 ANQGSEA. The CDR3 loop spans 16 amino acids. CDR3 sequence (DNA): TGCAGCGTTGTCCGCACTGGGACAGGGGCTGGCGACGAGCAGTACTTC. Its protein is CSVVRTGTGAGDEQYF.

This sequence joins TRBV20-1 and TRBJ2-7; the match to TRBD1 covers 11 bases. Germline assignment: CDR1 DFQATT and CDR2 SNEGSKA (reference sequence). The CDR3 is 14 amino acids. Trimming cost V 6 bases and J 9 bases; bases outside gene matches: 13. CDR3 protein: CSAPAEDRGRGQYF. The DNA for the CDR3 is TGCAGTGCCCCGGCCGAGGACAGGGGGCGAGGGCAGTACTTC.

The V call is TRBV12-3 or TRBV12-4, the J call TRBJ1-6; D possibly corresponds to TRBD1 (5 bases). This CDR3 is 19 amino acids long. V lost 2 bases to trimming and J lost 6 bases, with 23 bases between them. CDR3 region: CASSLRPRFGGEGNSPLHF. Here the CDR3 DNA reads TGTGCCAGCAGTTTAAGGCCGCGTTTTGGGGGAGAGGGTAATTCACCCCTCCACTTT.

This clonotype was detected once. The chain is built from TRBV19 and TRBJ2-6; possible D gene TRBD1, 5 bases. Germline V CDR1 and CDR2: LNHDA, SQIVND (reference sequence). Trimming took off 5 bases at V and 1 base at J, with 9 bases between the two ends. This CDR3 spans 15 amino acids. CDR3 bases: TGTGCCAGTAGTCTCCACAGGTCTGGGGCCAACGTCCTGACTTTC. Translation: CASSLHRSGANVLTF. Supplemented by reference TRBV19 and TRBJ2-6, the full variable domain reads DGGITQSPKYLFRKEGQNVTLSCEQNLNHDAMYWYRQDPGQGLRLIYYSQIVNDFQKGDIAEGYSVSREKKESFPLTVTSAQKNPTAFYLCASSLHRSGANVLTFGAGSRLTVL.

V and J are TRBV20-1 and TRBJ2-5; 8 positions agree with TRBD2. The CDR3 extends over 14 amino acids. V lost 6 bases to trimming and J lost 5 bases; unmatched junction nucleotides: 11. The germline V gene encodes CDR1 DFQATT and CDR2 SNEGSKA (reference sequence). In DNA, the CDR3 is TGCAGTGCGCAGTCTGCGGGGGGTTTGGAGACCCAGTACTTC. As protein: CSAQSAGGLETQYF.

The rearrangement uses TRBV4-1 and TRBJ1-5; tentative D call: TRBD1 (6 bases). The germline gives CDR1 MGHRA, CDR2 YSYEKL. The ends were cut back, 0 bases at V and 3 bases at J, with 9 bases in the middle. This CDR3 has 15 residues. CDR3 protein: CASSQDGQLNQPQHF. The CDR3 DNA follows: TGCGCCAGCAGCCAAGACGGACAGCTCAATCAGCCCCAGCATTTT.

This clonotype was seen just once. The rearrangement uses TRBV6-2 or TRBV6-3 and TRBJ2-3, with 10 bases fitting TRBD2. The junction had 3 bases not matched to a gene; V was cut back by 8 bases and J by 4 bases. The CDR3 contains 13 residues. CDR1 and CDR2 (germline): MNHEY, SVGEGT. CDR3 bases: TGTGCCAGCCAGCGGGAGGGCTCAGATACGCAGTATTTT. Protein: CASQREGSDTQYF.

The rearrangement joins TRBV20-1 to TRBJ1-1, with D unclear. The germline V gene has CDR1 DFQATT and CDR2 SNEGSKA (reference sequence). With 5 bases removed from V and 1 base from J, the gap between germline ends came to 11 bases. There are 13 residues in the CDR3. In nucleotides, the CDR3 is TGCAGTGCTTTGGACGGTAGGAACACTGAAGCTTTCTTT. Its translation is CSALDGRNTEAFF.

Worth noting for this clonotype: As the CDR3 is not closed by the conserved phenylalanine or tryptophan, this likely results from a read error. The gene calls are TRBV12-3 or TRBV12-4 and TRBJ1-1; D gene unclear. CDR3 size: 13 residues. V shed 4 bases and J shed 4 bases, with 10 bases lying between them. The CDR3 here is CASSYWEATEAFL. The CDR3 DNA is TGTGCCAGCAGTTATTGGGAGGCCACTGAAGCTTTCTTG.

V is TRBV14 and J is TRBJ2-7, with 9 bases that match TRBD1. The germline V gene has CDR1 SGHDN and CDR2 FVKESK. This CDR3 comprises 14 residues. V was clipped by 4 bases and J by 3 bases; unmatched bases: 4. In DNA form, the CDR3 reads TGTGCCAGCAGCCCGACAGGGGGGTTCTACGAGCAGTACTTC. This gives the protein CASSPTGGFYEQYF.

CDR3 sequence reads: CASSARERYEQYF. CDR3 in DNA: TGTGCCAGCAGTGCCAGGGAACGCTACGAGCAGTACTTC. The chain couples TRBV25-1 to TRBJ2-7, with D perhaps matching TRBD1 (5 bases). The V and J ends lost 4 bases and 3 bases respectively, with 10 bases between them. CDR1 and CDR2 from the germline V gene are MGHDK and SYGVNS. The CDR3 is 13 residues long.

V gene TRBV3-1 combines with J gene TRBJ2-1; TRBD2 matches 10 bases. The CDR3 contains 16 residues. V lost 4 bases and J lost 9; bases outside the gene matches: 12. Germline values: CDR1 LGHDT, CDR2 YNNKEL (reference sequence). The CDR3 reads CASSLQAAGGPSEQFF. In nucleotides, the CDR3 is TGTGCCAGCAGCCTACAGGCAGCGGGAGGGCCTAGTGAGCAGTTCTTC.

The chain couples TRBV11-3 to TRBJ1-1; no reliable D call. The length of the CDR3 is 13 residues. The V gene's germline CDR1 is SGHNT and CDR2 YENEEA. The ends were cut back, 3 bases at V and 5 bases at J, with 10 bases in the middle. CDR3 sequence: CASSFEVGTEAFF. The CDR3 nucleotides read TGTGCCAGCAGCTTTGAAGTAGGAACTGAAGCTTTCTTT.

This chain links TRBV6-1 with TRBJ2-4; D remains unclear. The CDR3 totals 17 residues. Germline V CDR1 and CDR2: MNHNS, SASEGT. The V and J ends lost 7 bases and 2 bases respectively, with 21 bases between them. The CDR3 DNA follows: TGTGCCAGCACACAGCGACCGGTGGGGTGGACCAAAAACATTCAGTACTTC. Protein: CASTQRPVGWTKNIQYF.

This clonotype was detected once. The rearrangement joins TRBV7-2 to TRBJ2-1; no firm D call. Germline CDR1 reads SGHTA; CDR2 reads FQGNSA. V was trimmed by 5 bases and J by 0 bases, leaving 14 bases between them. This CDR3 has 16 residues. DNA for the CDR3: TGTGCCAGCAGCACCTACACGGCACTCTCCTACAATGAGCAGTTCTTC. It codes for CASSTYTALSYNEQFF. The whole variable domain, remainder taken from reference TRBV7-2 and TRBJ2-1, is GAGVSQSPSNKVTEKGKDVELRCDPISGHTALYWYRQSLGQGLEFLIYFQGNSAPDKSGLPSDRFSAERTGGSVSTLTIQRTQQEDSAVYLCASSTYTALSYNEQFFGPGTRLTVL.

The rearrangement uses TRBV5-6 and TRBJ2-7, with D possibly matching TRBD1 (5 bases). CDR1 SGHDT and CDR2 YYEEEE come from the germline V gene. Trimming removed 0 bases from V and 3 bases from J, with 10 bases in between. CDR3 size: 14 residues. The CDR3 nucleotides are TGTGCCAGCAGCTTGGCTGCAGGGCTCTACGAGCAGTACTTC. This translates into CASSLAAGLYEQYF.

The CDR3 loop is CASSRLGVNEQYF. As DNA, the CDR3 is TGTGCCAGCAGCCGATTAGGGGTGAACGAGCAGTACTTC. This chain links TRBV7-9 with TRBJ2-7, with a possible D match to TRBD1 (5 bases). CDR1 is SEHNR, CDR2 FQNEAQ, per germline (reference sequence). CDR3 length: 13 residues. The ends were cut back, 5 bases at V and 5 bases at J, with 13 bases in the middle. The complete variable domain, with remaining parts taken from reference TRBV7-9 and TRBJ2-7, reads DTGVSQNPRHKITKRGQNVTFRCDPISEHNRLYWYRQTLGQGPEFLTYFQNEAQLEKSRLLSDRFSAERPKGSFSTLEIQRTEQGDSAMYLCASSRLGVNEQYFGPGTRLTVT.

The rearrangement links TRBV2 to TRBJ1-1; 9 bases fit TRBD1. Germline CDR1 SNHLY, CDR2 FYNNEI. Germline trimming cut 1 base from V and 4 bases from J; bases unmatched to any gene: 1. The CDR3 consists of 14 residues. The DNA for the CDR3 is TGTGCCAGCAGTGAAGAGACAGGGGGCACTGAAGCTTTCTTT. It specifies CASSEETGGTEAFF. Full variable domain (remainder filled in from reference TRBV2 and TRBJ1-1): EPEVTQTPSHQVTQMGQEVILRCVPISNHLYFYWYRQILGQKVEFLVSFYNNEISEKSEIFDDQFSVERPDGSNFTLKIRSTKLEDSAMYFCASSEETGGTEAFFGQGTRLTVV.

The chain recombines TRBV12-3 or TRBV12-4 with TRBJ2-1, with D tentatively TRBD2 (6 bases). Deletions cut 1 base from V and 3 bases from J, with 16 bases between. The CDR3 spans 17 residues. CDR3 bases: TGTGCCAGCAGTTTAGATGTCGGCGGGATAGACTACAATGAGCAGTTCTTC. Residues: CASSLDVGGIDYNEQFF.

The CDR3 is CASSLEGRATQYF. CDR3 in DNA: TGTGCCAGCAGCTTAGAGGGGAGGGCTACGCAGTATTTT. The chain is built from TRBV7-9 and TRBJ2-3; 7 bases match TRBD2. The CDR3 runs 13 residues. The V gene end was trimmed by 1 base and the J gene end by 8 bases; junction bases not matched to a gene: 3. Germline V gene sequence: CDR1 SEHNR, CDR2 FQNEAQ (reference sequence). The full variable domain, in which reference TRBV7-9 and TRBJ2-3 provide the parts outside the CDR3, is DTGVSQNPRHKITKRGQNVTFRCDPISEHNRLYWYRQTLGQGPEFLTYFQNEAQLEKSRLLSDRFSAERPKGSFSTLEIQRTEQGDSAMYLCASSLEGRATQYFGPGTRLTVL.

The V call is TRBV7-3, the J call TRBJ1-1, with unresolved D. The V gene's germline CDR1 is SGHTA and CDR2 FQGTGA. V lost 5 bases and J lost 7, with 14 bases in between. This CDR3 region has 13 residues. The CDR3 region has the DNA TGTGCCAGCAGCCAAGGAGGGCCCGGTGAAGCTTTCTTT. It yields the protein CASSQGGPGEAFF.

This chain connects TRBV5-1 to TRBJ2-6; possible D gene TRBD1, 6 bases. V lost 0 bases to trimming and J lost 4 bases, with 11 bases between them. The CDR3 loop spans 16 amino acids. Germline CDR1 and CDR2: SGHRS and YFSETQ. The CDR3 coding sequence is TGCGCCAGCAGCTTGGCCACAGGGAGCGGGGCCAACGTCCTGACTTTC. Residues: CASSLATGSGANVLTF.